The 13 T cell receptor beta chains below come from one sample, sequenced in a study of blood T cell repertoires in COVID-19. Only in-frame clones appear in the TCRdb table, and some are missing; sequencing was by immunoSEQ multiplex PCR. The table shows 97,000 or so clones, with about 90% occurring only once. Material for sequencing was peripheral blood. These receptors came from a man aged 50 or older with active COVID-19.

The chain joins TRBV28 to TRBJ1-1, with D hard to call. The V and J ends lost 7 bases and 1 base respectively, with 7 bases between them. The CDR3 sequence is 12 residues long. Germline V CDR1 and CDR2: MDHEN, SYDVKM. The DNA for the CDR3 is TGTGCCAGCACTGCAGGGAACACTGAAGCTTTCTTT. Amino acids: CASTAGNTEAFF.

The V gene is TRBV6-2 or TRBV6-3, the J gene TRBJ1-1; D not certain. The germline V and J ends were trimmed by 4 bases and 2 bases, with 8 bases remaining between them. Per germline, CDR1 MNHEY and CDR2 SVGEGT. The CDR3 is made up of 13 amino acids. CDR3 nucleotide sequence: TGTGCCAGCAGTTTCCTGGCCAACACTGAAGCTTTCTTT. Its translation: CASSFLANTEAFF.

This clone qualifies as medium-sized (0.01 to 0.1%). This chain uses TRBV5-4 with TRBJ1-2, with D possibly matching TRBD1 (6 bases). V lost 0 bases, J lost 12 bases, and 15 bases lay in between. The V gene's germline CDR1 is SGHNT and CDR2 YYREEE (reference sequence). The CDR3 extends over 13 amino acids. This chain's CDR3 is CASSLEGRGTHTF. The CDR3 DNA reads as TGTGCCAGCAGCTTGGAAGGGCGGGGGACACACACCTTC. Complete variable domain (other parts from reference TRBV5-4 and TRBJ1-2): ETGVTQSPTHLIKTRGQQVTLRCSSQSGHNTVSWYQQALGQGPQFIFQYYREEENGRGNFPPRFSGLQFPNYSSELNVNALELDDSALYLCASSLEGRGTHTFGSGTRLTVV.

The chain uses TRBV4-3 and TRBJ1-2; TRBD1 is a possible D gene (5 bases). The CDR3 has 14 residues. Germline lookup yields CDR1 LGHNA and CDR2 YSLEER. Trimming cost V 4 bases and J 7 bases, with 16 bases left between them. CDR3 region: CASSRLGGGLGYTF. CDR3 in DNA: TGCGCCAGCAGCCGCCTAGGCGGGGGTCTTGGCTACACCTTC.

The rearrangement uses TRBV4-3 and TRBJ1-3, with unresolved D. Per the germline V gene, CDR1 is LGHNA and CDR2 is YSLEER. There are 15 residues in the CDR3. The ends were cut back, 1 base at V and 4 bases at J, with 11 bases in the middle. CDR3 sequence: CASSQGQDAGNTIYF. The CDR3 DNA follows: TGCGCCAGCAGCCAAGGTCAGGATGCAGGAAACACCATATATTTT.

The table lists this clone with a count of one. The rearrangement links TRBV15 to TRBJ1-6; the D gene is possibly TRBD1 (5 bases). CDR3 length: 15 residues. Germline V CDR1 and CDR2: LNHNV, YYDKDF (reference sequence). Trimming shortened V by 1 base and J by 6 bases, and 10 bases separated the two germline ends. Here the CDR3 reads CATSRAIGGNSPLHF. CDR3 DNA: TGTGCCACCAGCAGAGCCATCGGGGGTAATTCACCCCTCCACTTT.

V usage is TRBV6-2 or TRBV6-3 and J usage is TRBJ2-1; 11 bases are shared with TRBD2. CDR3 length: 19 residues. After removal of 2 bases from V and 0 bases from J, the junction contained 9 bases not matched to a gene. Looked up from germline, CDR1 is MNHEY and CDR2 is SVGEGT. CDR3 loop: CASSYEVTSGGSSYNEQFF. The CDR3 DNA reads as TGTGCCAGCAGTTACGAGGTAACTAGCGGGGGCAGCTCCTACAATGAGCAGTTCTTC.

This clone has only a few counts. This rearrangement joins TRBV19 to TRBJ2-7, with D perhaps matching TRBD1 (5 bases). This CDR3 has 13 amino acids. The germline gives CDR1 LNHDA, CDR2 SQIVND (reference sequence). V shed 5 bases and J shed 3 bases, with 11 bases lying between them. CDR3 sequence: CASSLQGRYEQYF. The DNA of the CDR3 is TGTGCCAGTAGTCTCCAGGGCCGCTACGAGCAGTACTTC.

There are a few counts of this clone. The gene calls are TRBV20-1 and TRBJ2-7, with 9 bases matching TRBD1. Trimming cost V 3 bases and J 4 bases; bases outside gene matches: 7. The CDR3 extends over 14 amino acids. Per the germline V gene, CDR1 is DFQATT and CDR2 is SNEGSKA (reference sequence). The CDR3 reads CSASRSGQGYEQYF. DNA for the CDR3: TGCAGTGCTAGTAGATCCGGACAGGGGTACGAGCAGTACTTC.

The J gene is TRBJ1-2, the V gene TRBV7-8; the D gene is possibly TRBD1 (6 bases). The V gene lost 5 bases and the J gene lost 0 bases, with 19 bases spanning the gap. The germline gives CDR1 SGHVS, CDR2 FQNEAQ. The CDR3 has 17 amino acids. The CDR3 sequence: CASSIYRVSVPNYGYTF. The CDR3 region has the DNA TGTGCCAGCAGCATATACAGGGTGTCGGTCCCTAACTATGGCTACACCTTC.

This rearrangement joins TRBV19 to TRBJ1-1; D possibly corresponds to TRBD1 (6 bases). V was trimmed by 4 bases and J by 1 base, leaving 16 bases between them. Germline V gene sequence: CDR1 LNHDA, CDR2 SQIVND (reference sequence). This CDR3 comprises 16 residues. The CDR3 is CASSNSQGGGNTEAFF. DNA for the CDR3: TGTGCCAGTAGTAACTCCCAAGGGGGGGGGAACACTGAAGCTTTCTTT. Full variable domain (missing parts from reference TRBV19 and TRBJ1-1): DGGITQSPKYLFRKEGQNVTLSCEQNLNHDAMYWYRQDPGQGLRLIYYSQIVNDFQKGDIAEGYSVSREKKESFPLTVTSAQKNPTAFYLCASSNSQGGGNTEAFFGQGTRLTVV.

This clone was detected only once. The gene calls are TRBV7-2 and TRBJ1-4; D might be TRBD1 (6 bases). Trimming took off 2 bases at V and 3 bases at J, with 7 bases between the two ends. The CDR3 runs to 14 residues. Germline V gene sequence: CDR1 SGHTA, CDR2 FQGNSA. The CDR3 sequence is CASSLRTANEKLFF. CDR3 DNA: TGTGCCAGCAGCTTAAGGACAGCTAATGAAAAACTGTTTTTT.

The rearrangement joins TRBV6-5 to TRBJ1-1; D is perhaps TRBD1 (5 bases). CDR1 is MNHEY, CDR2 SVGAGI, per germline. Trimming left V 5 bases short and J 2 bases short, with 9 bases between. The length of the CDR3 is 13 residues. For the CDR3, the DNA is TGTGCCAGCAGTAAGACAGTAAACACTGAAGCTTTCTTT. Protein sequence: CASSKTVNTEAFF.